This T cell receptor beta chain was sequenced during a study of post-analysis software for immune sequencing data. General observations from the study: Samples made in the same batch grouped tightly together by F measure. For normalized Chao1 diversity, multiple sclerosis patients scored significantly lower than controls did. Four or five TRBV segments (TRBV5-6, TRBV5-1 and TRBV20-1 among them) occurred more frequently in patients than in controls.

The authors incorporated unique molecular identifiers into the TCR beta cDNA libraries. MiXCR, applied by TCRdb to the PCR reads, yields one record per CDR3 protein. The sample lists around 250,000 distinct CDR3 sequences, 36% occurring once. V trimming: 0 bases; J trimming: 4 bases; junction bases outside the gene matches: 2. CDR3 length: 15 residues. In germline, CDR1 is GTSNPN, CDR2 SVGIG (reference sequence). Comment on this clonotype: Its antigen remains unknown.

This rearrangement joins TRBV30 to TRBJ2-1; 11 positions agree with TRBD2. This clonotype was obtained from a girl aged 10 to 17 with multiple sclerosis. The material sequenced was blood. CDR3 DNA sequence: TGTGCCTGGAGTGTGCTAGCGGGAGGATACAATGAGCAGTTCTTC. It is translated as CAWSVLAGGYNEQFF.